These 8 T cell receptor beta chains were all obtained from the same sample, sequenced in a study of shared clonotypes between healthy human individuals (TCRdb year 2020). The library was generated by the immunoSEQ multiplex PCR assay. The table comes from immuneACCESS by way of TCRdb, which keeps in-frame sequences with V and J called. Part of the clones is missing from these tables; in studies checked, under half for an unresolved V gene and the rest for unknown reasons. A total of 470,000 or so clones appear in this sample, roughly 80% of them only once. About 13% of the sample is taken by the ten largest. Source material: PBMCs. The receptors come from a woman in her forties in good health. Some clones in this sample may be carry-over from other donors' samples.

The rearrangement joins TRBV5-1 to TRBJ2-5; D not resolved. This CDR3 contains 15 residues. Trimming removed 0 bases at V and 1 base at J, with 10 bases between. CDR1 is SGHRS, CDR2 YFSETQ, per germline. The CDR3 here is CASSLEPGSQETQYF. The CDR3 region has the DNA TGCGCCAGCAGCTTGGAACCCGGATCCCAAGAGACCCAGTACTTC. The whole variable domain, filled in from reference TRBV5-1 and TRBJ2-5, reads KAGVTQTPRYLIKTRGQQVTLSCSPISGHRSVSWYQQTPGQGLQFLFEYFSETQRNKGNFPGRFSGRQFSNSRSEMNVSTLELGDSALYLCASSLEPGSQETQYFGPGTRLLVL.

The chain is built from TRBV28 and TRBJ1-2; 11 nucleotides line up with TRBD1. V shed 5 bases and J 7 bases; nucleotides not matched to a gene: 12. Germline CDR1 reads MDHEN; CDR2 reads SYDVKM. The CDR3 sequence is 16 residues long. The CDR3: CASSDELWTGGSGYTF. CDR3 DNA: TGTGCCAGCAGTGACGAATTATGGACAGGGGGCAGTGGCTACACCTTC.

V and J are TRBV5-4 and TRBJ2-6; 7 positions match TRBD1. Germline-derived CDR1 and CDR2 are SGHNT and YYREEE (reference sequence). This CDR3 region has 19 residues. Trimming removed 4 bases from V and 2 bases from J; junction bases left unmatched: 15. CDR3 bases: TGTGCCAGCAGCCCAAGACAGGGTAATCAAATCGCTGGGGCCAACGTCCTGACTTTC. It encodes CASSPRQGNQIAGANVLTF.

In regard to this clone: This likely reflects a read error, since a far larger clone is one base away. Other DNA sequences in the same sample also yield this CDR3. This chain uses TRBV29-1 with TRBJ2-7, with 8 positions matching TRBD1. Germline lookup yields CDR1 SQVTM and CDR2 ANQGSEA. The length of the CDR3 is 12 residues. The CDR3 is CSGGTGELEQYF. CDR3 in DNA: TGCAGTGGGGGGACAGGCGAACTCGAGCAGTACTTC.

This chain uses TRBV7-9 with TRBJ2-1; 9 positions match TRBD1. J lost 6 bases, V lost 7 bases, and 7 bases had no gene match. The germline CDR1 and CDR2 sequences are SEHNR and FQNEAQ (reference sequence). This CDR3 is 14 amino acids long. CDR3 DNA: TGTGCCAGCACCTTGGACAGGGGAGGCAATGAGCAGTTCTTC. Protein sequence: CASTLDRGGNEQFF.

To note about this clone: At the DNA level, this CDR3 is encoded by other sequences in the same sample as well. V usage is TRBV30 and J usage is TRBJ1-5; D remains ambiguous. This CDR3 comprises 13 residues. The germline CDR1 and CDR2 sequences are GTSNPN and SVGIG (reference sequence). Trimming cost V 0 bases and J 4 bases, with 7 bases left between them. CDR3 DNA: TGTGCCTGGAGTGTACGAGGGAATCAGCCCCAGCATTTT. Its protein product is CAWSVRGNQPQHF. Full variable domain (outside the CDR3, taken from reference TRBV30 and TRBJ1-5): SQTIHQWPATLVQPVGSPLSLECTVEGTSNPNLYWYRQAAGRGLQLLFYSVGIGQISSEVPQNLSASRPQDRQFILSSKKLLLSDSGFYLCAWSVRGNQPQHFGDGTRLSIL.

This clone was picked up a small number of times. The genes are TRBV11-3 and TRBJ2-2; unclear D gene. The germline CDR1 and CDR2 sequences are SGHNT and YENEEA. The germline V and J ends were trimmed by 6 bases and 4 bases, with 9 bases remaining between them. The CDR3 runs 13 residues. DNA of the CDR3: TGTGCCAGCAGTTCTGCTCGCACCGGGGAGCTGTTTTTT. This codes for CASSSARTGELFF.

The V call is TRBV2, the J call TRBJ1-3; no clear D. Germline V gene sequence: CDR1 SNHLY, CDR2 FYNNEI. CDR3 length: 12 amino acids. The V gene lost 11 bases and the J gene lost 0 bases, with 8 bases spanning the gap. The CDR3 region has the DNA TGTGCCGTCGGGGTCTCTGGAAACACCATATATTTT. Protein product: CAVGVSGNTIYF.